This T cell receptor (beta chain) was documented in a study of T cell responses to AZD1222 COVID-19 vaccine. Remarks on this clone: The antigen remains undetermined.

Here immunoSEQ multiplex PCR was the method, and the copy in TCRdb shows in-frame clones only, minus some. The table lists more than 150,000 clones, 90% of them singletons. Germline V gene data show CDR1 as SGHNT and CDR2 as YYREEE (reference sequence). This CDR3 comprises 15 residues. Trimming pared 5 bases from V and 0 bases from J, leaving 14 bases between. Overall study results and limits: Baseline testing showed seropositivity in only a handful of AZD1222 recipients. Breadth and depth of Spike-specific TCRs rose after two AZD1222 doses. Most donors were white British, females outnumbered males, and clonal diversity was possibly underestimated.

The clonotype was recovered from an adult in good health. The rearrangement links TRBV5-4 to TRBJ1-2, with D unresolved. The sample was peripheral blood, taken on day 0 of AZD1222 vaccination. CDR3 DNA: TGTGCCAGCAGACGCGACCAAACTGCTAACTATGGCTACACCTTC. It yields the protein CASRRDQTANYGYTF.